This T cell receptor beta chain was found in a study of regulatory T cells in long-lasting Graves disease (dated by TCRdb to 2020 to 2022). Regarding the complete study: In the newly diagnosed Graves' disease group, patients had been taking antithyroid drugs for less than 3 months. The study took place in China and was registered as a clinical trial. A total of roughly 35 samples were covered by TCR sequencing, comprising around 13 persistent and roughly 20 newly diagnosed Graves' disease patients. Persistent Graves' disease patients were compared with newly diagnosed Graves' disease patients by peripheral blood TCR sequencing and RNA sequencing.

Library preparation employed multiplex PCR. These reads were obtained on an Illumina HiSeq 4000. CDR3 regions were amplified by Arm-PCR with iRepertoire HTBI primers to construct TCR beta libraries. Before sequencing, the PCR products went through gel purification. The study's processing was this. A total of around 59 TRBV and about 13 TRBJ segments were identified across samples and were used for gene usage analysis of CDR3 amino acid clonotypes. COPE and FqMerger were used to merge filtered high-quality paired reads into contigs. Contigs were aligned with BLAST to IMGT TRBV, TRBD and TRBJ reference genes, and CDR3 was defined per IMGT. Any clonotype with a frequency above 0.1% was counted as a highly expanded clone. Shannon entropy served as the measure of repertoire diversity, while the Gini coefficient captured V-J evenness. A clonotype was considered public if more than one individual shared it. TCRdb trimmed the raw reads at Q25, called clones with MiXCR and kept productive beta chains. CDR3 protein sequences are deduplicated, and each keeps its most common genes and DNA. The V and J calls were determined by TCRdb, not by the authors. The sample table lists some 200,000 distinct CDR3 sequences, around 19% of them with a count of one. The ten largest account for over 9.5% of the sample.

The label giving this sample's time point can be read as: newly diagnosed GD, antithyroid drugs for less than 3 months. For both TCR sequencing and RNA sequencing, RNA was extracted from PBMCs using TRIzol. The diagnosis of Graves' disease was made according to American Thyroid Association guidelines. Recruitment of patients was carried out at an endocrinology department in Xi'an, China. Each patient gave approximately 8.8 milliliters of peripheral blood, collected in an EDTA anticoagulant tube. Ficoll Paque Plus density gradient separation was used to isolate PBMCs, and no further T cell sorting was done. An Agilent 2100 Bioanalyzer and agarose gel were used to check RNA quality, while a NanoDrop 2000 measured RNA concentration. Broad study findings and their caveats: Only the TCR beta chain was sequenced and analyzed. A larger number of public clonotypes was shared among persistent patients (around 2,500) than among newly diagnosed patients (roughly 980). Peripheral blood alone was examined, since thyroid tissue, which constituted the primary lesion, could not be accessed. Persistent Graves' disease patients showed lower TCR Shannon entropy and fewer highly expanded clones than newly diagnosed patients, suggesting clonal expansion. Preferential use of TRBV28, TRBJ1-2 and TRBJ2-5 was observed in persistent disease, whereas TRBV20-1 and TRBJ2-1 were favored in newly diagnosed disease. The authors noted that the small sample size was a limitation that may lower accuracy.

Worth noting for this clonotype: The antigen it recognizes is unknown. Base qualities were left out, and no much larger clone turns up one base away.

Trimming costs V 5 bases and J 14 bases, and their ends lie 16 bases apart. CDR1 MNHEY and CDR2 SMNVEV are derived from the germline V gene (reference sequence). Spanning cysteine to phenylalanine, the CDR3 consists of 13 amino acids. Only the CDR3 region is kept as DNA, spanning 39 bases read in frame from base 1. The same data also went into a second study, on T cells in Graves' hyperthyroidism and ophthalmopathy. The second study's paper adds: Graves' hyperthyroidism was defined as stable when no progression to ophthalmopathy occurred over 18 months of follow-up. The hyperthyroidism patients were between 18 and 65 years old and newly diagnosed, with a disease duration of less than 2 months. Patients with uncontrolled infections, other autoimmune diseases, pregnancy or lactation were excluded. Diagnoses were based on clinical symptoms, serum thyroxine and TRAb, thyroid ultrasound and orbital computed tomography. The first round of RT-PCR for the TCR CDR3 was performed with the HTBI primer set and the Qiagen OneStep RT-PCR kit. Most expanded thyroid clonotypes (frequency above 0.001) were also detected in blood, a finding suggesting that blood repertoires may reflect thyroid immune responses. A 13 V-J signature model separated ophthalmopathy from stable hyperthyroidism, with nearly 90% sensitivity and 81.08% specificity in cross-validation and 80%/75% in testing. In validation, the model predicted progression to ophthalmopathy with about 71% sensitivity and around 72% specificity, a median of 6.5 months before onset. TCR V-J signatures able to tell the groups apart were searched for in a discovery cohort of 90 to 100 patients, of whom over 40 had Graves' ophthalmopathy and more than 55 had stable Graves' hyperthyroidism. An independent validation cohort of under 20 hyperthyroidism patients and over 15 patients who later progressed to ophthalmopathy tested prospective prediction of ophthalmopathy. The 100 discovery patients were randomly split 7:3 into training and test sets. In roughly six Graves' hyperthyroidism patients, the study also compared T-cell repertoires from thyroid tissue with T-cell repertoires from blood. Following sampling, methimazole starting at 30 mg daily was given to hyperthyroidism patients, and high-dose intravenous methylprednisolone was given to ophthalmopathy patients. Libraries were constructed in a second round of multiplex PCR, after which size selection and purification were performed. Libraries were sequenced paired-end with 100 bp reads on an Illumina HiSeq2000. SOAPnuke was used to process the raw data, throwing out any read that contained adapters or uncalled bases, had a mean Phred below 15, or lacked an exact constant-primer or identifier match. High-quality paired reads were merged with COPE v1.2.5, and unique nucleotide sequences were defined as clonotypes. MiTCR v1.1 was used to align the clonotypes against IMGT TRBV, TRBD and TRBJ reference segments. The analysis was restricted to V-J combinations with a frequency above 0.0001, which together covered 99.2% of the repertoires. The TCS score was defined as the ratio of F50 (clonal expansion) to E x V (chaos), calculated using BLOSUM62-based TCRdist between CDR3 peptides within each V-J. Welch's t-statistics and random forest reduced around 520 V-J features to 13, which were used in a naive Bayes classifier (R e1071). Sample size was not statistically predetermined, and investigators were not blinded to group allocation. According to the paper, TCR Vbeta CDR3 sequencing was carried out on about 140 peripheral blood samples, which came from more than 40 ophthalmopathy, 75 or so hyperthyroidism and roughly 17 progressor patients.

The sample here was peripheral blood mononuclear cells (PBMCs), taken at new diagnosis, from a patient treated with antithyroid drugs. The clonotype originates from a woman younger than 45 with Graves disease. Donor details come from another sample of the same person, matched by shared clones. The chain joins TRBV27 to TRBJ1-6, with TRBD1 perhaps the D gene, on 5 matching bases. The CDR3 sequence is CASSPGTLDTLHF. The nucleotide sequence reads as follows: TGTGCCAGCAGTCCAGGGACGCTAGATACCCTCCACTTT.